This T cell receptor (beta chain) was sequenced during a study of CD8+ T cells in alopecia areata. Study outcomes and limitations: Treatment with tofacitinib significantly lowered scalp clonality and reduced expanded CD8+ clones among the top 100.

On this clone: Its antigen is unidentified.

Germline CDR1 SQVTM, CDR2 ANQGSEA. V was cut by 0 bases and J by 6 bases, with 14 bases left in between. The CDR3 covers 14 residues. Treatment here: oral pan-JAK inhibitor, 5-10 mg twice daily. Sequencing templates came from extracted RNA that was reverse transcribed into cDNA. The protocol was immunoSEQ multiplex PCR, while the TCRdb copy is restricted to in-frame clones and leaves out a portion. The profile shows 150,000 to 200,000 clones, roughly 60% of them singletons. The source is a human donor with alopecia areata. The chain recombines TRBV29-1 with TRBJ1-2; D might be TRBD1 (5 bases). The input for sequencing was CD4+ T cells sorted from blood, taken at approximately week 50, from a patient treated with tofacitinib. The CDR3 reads CSVEEVARVNGYTF. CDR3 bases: TGCAGCGTTGAAGAGGTAGCCAGGGTAAATGGCTACACCTTC.